These T cell receptor beta chains were read from a single sample in a study of T cells expressing NK-cell markers. One entry per CDR3 protein, without DNA, is what TCRdb gives after re-calling the 5' RACE reads. Its table lists roughly 170,000 distinct CDR3 sequences. Sequenced input: blood T cells: a sorted CD56 or NKG2C T cell subset, CD4+ or CD8+ T cells, or bulk PBMC T cells (not recorded which). The receptors originated from a woman between 18 and 75 years old in good health. The CDR3 runs from the conserved cysteine through the conserved F or W.

J gene | V gene | CDR3 protein
TRBJ2-1 | TRBV4-1 | CASSQGEAGGSYNEQFF
TRBJ1-6 | TRBV20-1 | CSALPDSNSPLHF
TRBJ2-2 | TRBV9 | CASSVGLGGRGAGELFF
TRBJ2-7 | TRBV3-1 | CASSQVGGAFDEQYF
TRBJ2-4 | TRBV12-3/TRBV12-4 | CASVPRTGYPDLAKNIQYF
TRBJ2-5 | TRBV20-1 | CSARVVSETQYF
TRBJ2-7 | TRBV10-2 | CASSDRVGEQYF
TRBJ2-1 | TRBV7-3 | CASSLGQGGNIGQFF
TRBJ2-3 | TRBV5-1 | CASSQDIMSDTQYF
TRBJ2-1 | TRBV28 | CASGFTYNEQFF
TRBJ2-6 | TRBV10-3 | CAISEGGSGANVLTF
TRBJ2-5 | TRBV7-2 | CASSRIDGETQYF
TRBJ2-5 | TRBV5-6 | CASSFRDRGLETQYF
TRBJ2-3 | TRBV9 | CASSVRAGITDTQYF
TRBJ2-2 | TRBV6-1 | CASSESVNTGELFF
TRBJ2-5 | TRBV5-1 | CASSRNPGQKGETQYF
TRBJ2-7 | TRBV6-5 | CASSYRPTSGYEQYF
TRBJ2-7 | TRBV12-3/TRBV12-4 | CASSARGSSYEQYF
TRBJ2-1 | TRBV6-1 | CASSSDREVYNEQFF
TRBJ1-6 | TRBV15 | CATSRDIRTGGGSPLHF
TRBJ2-7 | TRBV18 | CASSQLAYEQYF
TRBJ2-2 | TRBV4-2 | CASSQDFMGTGELFF
TRBJ2-5 | TRBV24-1 | CATRRRGEEVETQYF
TRBJ2-2 | TRBV7-2 | CASSSGLGAGTGELFF
TRBJ2-5 | TRBV7-8 | CASSRPRASGGTGVETQYF
TRBJ2-1 | TRBV28 | CASSLAPDRVDEQFF
TRBJ1-1 | TRBV7-9 | CASSSRRTEAFF
TRBJ1-1 | TRBV3-1 | CASSQGGVMNTEAFF
TRBJ2-7 | TRBV6-5 | CASSFEGQGSYEQYF
TRBJ2-7 | TRBV28 | CASSHRTGSYEQYF
TRBJ2-7 | TRBV20-1 | CSAHPRRLVYEQYF
TRBJ2-2 | TRBV9 | CASSVARVNTGELFF
TRBJ1-1 | TRBV7-9 | CASSFQGGPPAFF
TRBJ1-6 | TRBV11-2 | CASSSPIGRDSPLHF
TRBJ2-2 | TRBV7-2 | CASSPLGTFHTGELFF
TRBJ2-7 | TRBV2 | CASRPGGRYEQYF
TRBJ2-5 | TRBV2 | CASSEITQQETQYF
TRBJ2-7 | TRBV5-1 | CASSLDGFDVSYEQYF
TRBJ2-3 | TRBV2 | CASSDLAASGGPWSTDTQYF
TRBJ1-1 | TRBV3-1 | CASSRTSSDTEAFF
TRBJ2-1 | TRBV5-1 | CASSAVGAGDNEQFF
TRBJ1-6 | TRBV10-3 | CAISQQGPVESSYNSPLHF
TRBJ1-4 | TRBV5-1 | CASSYNRATNEKLFF
TRBJ2-1 | TRBV9 | CASSTRGVVFF
TRBJ2-1 | TRBV7-2 | CASSDGTSRHEQFF
TRBJ2-1 | TRBV18 | CASSPETSGASNEQFF
TRBJ1-3 | TRBV27 | CASRVSSGNTIYF
TRBJ2-5 | TRBV18 | CASSPGPETQYF
TRBJ2-1 | TRBV20-1 | CSALPDFTDEQFF
TRBJ2-1 | TRBV5-6 | CASSLVRTSGGNEQFF
TRBJ1-5 | TRBV6-1 | CASSEMNRAIAQPQHF